Below are 9 T cell receptor beta chains sequenced from a single sample in a study of identical twins. MiXCR, run by TCRdb on the 5' RACE reads, gives a single entry per CDR3 protein. The sample has about 450,000 distinct CDR3 sequences, roughly 20% seen once. Sequencing was done on a sample of naive T cells sorted from blood. The source is a man in his fifties or sixties in good health.

The V call is TRBV25-1, the J call TRBJ2-5, with a tentative D call TRBD1 (5 bases). Germline lookup yields CDR1 MGHDK and CDR2 SYGVNS. Trimming pared 2 bases from V and 1 base from J, leaving 17 bases between. This CDR3 contains 17 residues. CDR3: CASSEGLGAWAQETQYF. The CDR3 nucleotides are TGTGCCAGCAGTGAAGGTCTTGGGGCCTGGGCCCAAGAGACCCAGTACTTC.

The chain links TRBV28 to TRBJ2-7, with D unresolved. Germline V gives CDR1 MDHEN, CDR2 SYDVKM. The CDR3 extends over 16 amino acids. V shed 2 bases and J shed 0 bases, with 14 bases lying between them. CDR3 DNA: TGTGCCAGCAGTTTAAGTAGGCGGTCCCCCTCCTACGAGCAGTACTTC. Amino acid sequence: CASSLSRRSPSYEQYF.

This clonotype has just a few counts. J is TRBJ2-7 and V is TRBV10-3; D uncertain. The CDR3 has 12 amino acids. Trimming shortened V by 6 bases and J by 0 bases, and 6 bases separated the two germline ends. The germline V gene has CDR1 ENHRY and CDR2 SYGVKD. CDR3 sequence (DNA): TGTGCCATCAGCGGGTCCTCCTACGAGCAGTACTTC. It translates to CAISGSSYEQYF.

The J gene is TRBJ2-7, the V gene TRBV6-2 or TRBV6-3, with D perhaps assigned TRBD1 or TRBD2 (5 bases each). The CDR3 contains 16 residues. Germline V gives CDR1 MNHEY, CDR2 SVGEGT. V was clipped by 6 bases and J by 2 bases, with 20 bases between them. The CDR3 region is CASRPKLGTAPYEQYF. CDR3 in DNA: TGTGCCAGCAGACCCAAGCTCGGGACGGCACCCTACGAGCAGTACTTC.

This clonotype was seen ten or more times. This chain uses TRBV7-9 with TRBJ2-4; D is undetermined. Germline CDR1 reads SEHNR; CDR2 reads FQNEAQ (reference sequence). The ends were cut back, 0 bases at V and 10 bases at J, with 13 bases in the middle. This CDR3 region has 14 residues. In DNA, the CDR3 is TGTGCCAGCAGCTTAGCGTTAGGGCACCCTATTCAGTACTTC. This codes for CASSLALGHPIQYF.

V gene TRBV20-1 combines with J gene TRBJ2-7; TRBD2 agrees at 7 bases. After removal of 5 bases from V and 4 bases from J, the junction contained 8 bases not matched to a gene. CDR3 length: 13 amino acids. Germline loops: CDR1 DFQATT, CDR2 SNEGSKA (reference sequence). This CDR3 reads CSAPRTSTYEQYF. The CDR3 DNA reads as TGCAGTGCTCCCAGGACTAGTACATACGAGCAGTACTTC.

The chain carries TRBV12-3 or TRBV12-4 and TRBJ2-7; 8 bases align to TRBD1. V shed 3 bases and J 3 bases; nucleotides not matched to a gene: 7. The CDR3 spans 15 residues. The CDR3 bases are TGTGCCAGCAGTTTGATTACAGGGGGACTCTACGAGCAGTACTTC. Protein: CASSLITGGLYEQYF.

Notes on this clonotype: This may come from a read error, since a much larger clone is one base off. Because the CDR3 is missing its conserved closing phenylalanine or tryptophan, this is likely a read error. The chain combines TRBV29-1 with TRBJ1-2, with unresolved D. CDR3 length equals 12 residues. The germline V gene encodes CDR1 SQVTM and CDR2 ANQGSEA. Trimming stripped 5 bases from V and 3 bases from J, with 10 bases between. CDR3 in amino acids: CSVISQHYGYTL. The CDR3 DNA reads as TGCAGCGTTATATCTCAGCACTATGGCTACACCTTG.

This clonotype was detected only a few times. The chain combines TRBV4-2 with TRBJ2-3; D gene ambiguous. Trimming stripped 0 bases from V and 0 bases from J, with 10 bases between. The CDR3 runs to 16 residues. Per germline, CDR1 LGHNA and CDR2 YNFKEQ. The CDR3 bases are TGTGCCAGCAGCCAAGAAGGTCCGCAGAGCACAGATACGCAGTATTTT. The encoded protein is CASSQEGPQSTDTQYF.